Listed below are T cell receptor beta chains from one sample, sequenced in a study of Ad26.COV2.S vaccination and SARS-CoV-2 variants. Profiled with immunoSEQ multiplex PCR; TCRdb holds only in-frame clones, not every one. The repertoire holds 350,000 to 500,000 clones, 85% to 90% seen once, with approximately 2.5% in the top ten. Specimen: peripheral blood, collected in a trial of Ad26.COV2.S vaccine versus placebo. Receptors were obtained from a person between 18 and 59 years old who received the Ad26.COV2.S COVID-19 vaccine or a placebo. The CDR3 runs from the conserved cysteine through the conserved F or W. The order of the fields is J gene, D gene, CDR3 length, clone size, V gene, CDR3 DNA, CDR3 protein. D genes are given only for firm matches. Rows give clone size only sometimes, using once, few, many, or a class for an expanded clone.

TRBJ2-7	.	16	.	TRBV4-3	TGCGCCAGCAGCCCGACGCCGATGGACCTCTCCTACGAGCAGTACTTC	CASSPTPMDLSYEQYF
TRBJ2-7	.	14	once	TRBV4-1	TGCGCCAGCAGCCAGGCTGAGGTGCCTTACGAGCAGTACTTC	CASSQAEVPYEQYF
TRBJ1-1	.	13	.	TRBV11-3	TGTGCCAGCAGGTTTAGCCAGGGTACTGAAGCTTTCTTT	CASRFSQGTEAFF
TRBJ2-7	.	13	.	TRBV24-1	TGTGCCACCAGTGATGCCGGGACGTACGAGCAGTACTTC	CATSDAGTYEQYF
TRBJ2-3	.	14	.	TRBV5-1	TGCGCCAGCAGCTTCAACTTAGCGGAAGATACGCAGTATTTT	CASSFNLAEDTQYF
TRBJ1-2	.	11	.	TRBV29-1	TGCAGCGCTATACGGGGCGATGGCTACACCTTC	CSAIRGDGYTF
TRBJ1-1	.	13	.	TRBV5-1	TGCGCCAGCAGCCCATTACTGGCCCGCGGAGCTTTCTTT	CASSPLLARGAFF
TRBJ1-5	.	12	.	TRBV5-6	TGTGCCAGCAGCAGATTCAATCAGCCCCAGCATTTT	CASSRFNQPQHF
TRBJ2-5	.	14	.	TRBV5-5	TGTGCCAGCAGCTTGGGTTCGGCCCAAGAGACCCAGTACTTC	CASSLGSAQETQYF
TRBJ1-5	.	14	.	TRBV19	TGTGCCAGTAGTACTCACAGGGATGATCAGCCCCAGCATTTT	CASSTHRDDQPQHF
TRBJ2-5	TRBD1	14	.	TRBV11-3	TGTGCCAGCAGCTGGACAGGGGGCCAGCAGACCCAGTACTTC	CASSWTGGQQTQYF
TRBJ1-1	.	14	.	TRBV29-1	TGCAGCGCTCGACCGGGGAATGGGGACACTGAAGCTTTCTTT	CSARPGNGDTEAFF
TRBJ1-3	.	14	few	TRBV5-4	TGTGCCAGCAGCTTGGGGGGATCTGGAAACACCATATATTTT	CASSLGGSGNTIYF
TRBJ1-2	.	13	.	TRBV18	TGTGCCAGCTCACCCGGGGGTAACTATGGCTACACCTTC	CASSPGGNYGYTF
TRBJ1-5	.	15	.	TRBV5-5	TGTGCCAGCAGCTTGTTCCAGGGCAGCAATCAGCCCCAGCATTTT	CASSLFQGSNQPQHF
TRBJ2-7	.	14	.	TRBV6-2/TRBV6-3	TGTGCCAGCAGTCACCTGGGGCCTTCCTACGAGCAGTACTTC	CASSHLGPSYEQYF